Included here is one T cell receptor beta chain sequence, with context. The sample originates from a study of control samples from healthy donors and cancer patients. Profiled with immunoSEQ multiplex PCR; TCRdb holds only in-frame clones, not every one. Of just under 75,000 clones listed, roughly 87% were seen once; the top ten hold 4%. Trimming pared 5 bases from V and 5 bases from J, leaving 10 bases between. Germline values: CDR1 SGHDT, CDR2 YYEEEE. This CDR3 comprises 12 residues. The gene calls are TRBV5-6 and TRBJ2-5; weak D call: TRBD1 (7 bases). The sequence was obtained from a woman between 45 and 60 years old in good health. The sample comprised blood. The CDR3: CASRQGRETQYF. CDR3 coding DNA: TGTGCCAGCAGACAGGGGAGGGAGACCCAGTACTTC.